This T cell receptor (beta chain) was sequenced for a study of spatial heterogeneity in lung cancer. Background on the study: A T cell module score from matched bulk RNA-seq correlated strongly with TCR transcript counts in tumor regions. Study-wide results and caveats: It was found that expanded intratumoral alpha and beta TCR counts tracked tumor mutation counts.

This sample's time point: sample taken at primary tumor resection. Ten or more counts support this clonotype. No antigen is known for it. CDR1 SGHRS and CDR2 YFSETQ come from the germline V gene. Trimming removed 2 bases from V and 10 bases from J; junction bases left unmatched: 11. CDR3 length: 16 amino acids. Using its own MiXCR run on the 5' RACE reads, TCRdb lists one record per CDR3 protein. The repertoire has about 24,000 distinct CDR3 sequences, approximately 9% of them found once; the top ten carry roughly 8%. Sample: lung tumor tissue, taken at surgery. This sequence was found in a male donor with early-stage non-small cell lung cancer. V and J are TRBV5-1 and TRBJ2-1; 11 nucleotides match TRBD1. CDR3 sequence: CASSFVRGQGAKEQFF. Here the CDR3 DNA reads TGCGCCAGCAGCTTTGTCCGTGGACAGGGGGCGAAGGAGCAGTTCTTC.